A selection of T cell receptor beta chains follows, all from one sample in a study of blood T cells in healthy people across ages. One entry per CDR3 protein, called by TCRdb with MiXCR from the 5' RACE reads. The repertoire holds roughly 860,000 distinct CDR3 sequences, with around 62% as singletons. The sample consisted of blood. Every receptor here comes from a man aged 25 to 45 in good health. Each CDR3 is given without its conserved first and last residue. Fields, in order: CDR3 protein, V gene.

CDR3aa: ATAGTDNNEQF
v_gene: TRBV10-3

CDR3aa: ASSVEPGGQETQY
v_gene: TRBV9

CDR3aa: ASSLYRPPGANVLT
v_gene: TRBV12-3/TRBV12-4

CDR3aa: ASSWTTGVGYEQY
v_gene: TRBV7-2

CDR3aa: ASRWGGDYGYT
v_gene: TRBV2

CDR3aa: ASSLGDLGQNYGYT
v_gene: TRBV7-9

CDR3aa: ASSQDEGPLGGGGYT
v_gene: TRBV4-2

CDR3aa: ATSRGESGRYEQY
v_gene: TRBV15

CDR3aa: ASSFGRGNEQF
v_gene: TRBV7-2

CDR3aa: ASSLISRGRNYGYT
v_gene: TRBV7-2

CDR3aa: SASGGTIYEQY
v_gene: TRBV20-1

CDR3aa: ASRYEGASYNEQF
v_gene: TRBV6-5

CDR3aa: SAPEGTNTQY
v_gene: TRBV20-1